What follows are 5 T cell receptor beta chains derived from one specimen sequenced in a study of shared clonotypes between healthy human individuals. Some clones are missing from TCRdb's copy, which holds only in-frame ones; the method was immunoSEQ multiplex PCR. Here the sample spans about 490,000 clones, around 78% being singletons. The sequenced sample consisted of PBMCs. These receptors were obtained from a woman aged 40 to 49 in good health. Some clones in this sample may be carry-over from other donors' samples.

The V call is TRBV18, the J call TRBJ1-5; maybe TRBD1 (6 bases). CDR3 size: 15 residues. V gave up 3 bases and J gave up 3 bases, with 12 bases separating them. The V gene's germline CDR1 is KGHSH and CDR2 LQKENI. CDR3 protein: CASSPRQDLNQPQHF. The CDR3 DNA reads as TGTGCCAGCTCACCCCGACAGGATCTCAATCAGCCCCAGCATTTT.

The gene calls are TRBV6-5 and TRBJ1-4; 7 bases are a match to TRBD1. The CDR3 has 15 amino acids. CDR1 is MNHEY, CDR2 SVGAGI, per germline. The ends lost 0 bases at V and 8 bases at J; junction bases unmatched: 6. In DNA form, the CDR3 reads TGTGCCAGCAGTTACTCACCGCCAGGGGGAGAAAAACTGTTTTTT. Amino acids: CASSYSPPGGEKLFF.

This clone was detected only once. The chain carries TRBV7-6 and TRBJ2-1; D possibly corresponds to TRBD2 (6 bases). Trimming removed 1 base at V and 0 bases at J, with 10 bases between. The CDR3 runs 16 residues. Looked up from germline, CDR1 is SGHVS and CDR2 is FNYEAQ. For the CDR3, the DNA is TGTGCCAGCAGCTTAGTTGGGGGAGGCTCCTACAATGAGCAGTTCTTC. It is translated as CASSLVGGGSYNEQFF. The full variable domain, its missing parts supplied by reference TRBV7-6 and TRBJ2-1, is GAGVSQSPRYKVTKRGQDVALRCDPISGHVSLYWYRQALGQGPEFLTYFNYEAQQDKSGLPNDRFSAERPEGSISTLTIQRTEQRDSAMYRCASSLVGGGSYNEQFFGPGTRLTVL.

This clone occurred a few times. This chain links TRBV29-1 with TRBJ2-7; no clear D. The CDR3 totals 12 residues. Germline V gene lookup returns CDR1 SQVTM and CDR2 ANQGSEA. V dropped 4 bases and J dropped 2 bases, with 9 bases sitting between them. CDR3 coding DNA: TGCAGCGTTGGGGTCGGTACCTACGAGCAGTACTTC. Translating gives CSVGVGTYEQYF.

Regarding this clone: A much more abundant neighbour one base away suggests this may be a read error. The same CDR3 also results from other DNA sequences found in this sample. The chain links TRBV30 to TRBJ1-1; D is ambiguous. The V end was cut by 0 bases, the J end by 1 base, with 6 bases between. Germline CDR1 and CDR2: GTSNPN and SVGIG (reference sequence). This CDR3 is built from 13 residues. In DNA, the CDR3 is TGTGCCTGGAGTGTAGGCGGGAACACTGAAGCTTTCTTT. Translating gives CAWSVGGNTEAFF.